A single sample gave rise to the 25 T cell receptor beta chains below, sequenced in a study of CD8 T cells in ankylosing spondylitis. TCRdb independently ran MiXCR on the 5' RACE reads; one entry per CDR3 protein. This table has hundreds of thousands of distinct CDR3 sequences, around 20% appearing once. Source material: blood, either unsorted or a sorted T cell fraction (not recorded which). These receptors were taken from a male donor with ankylosing spondylitis or in good health (not recorded which).

The table lists this clonotype with a few counts. The chain employs TRBV5-1 and TRBJ2-1; 10 bases fit TRBD1. The CDR3 spans 15 residues. J lost 7 bases, V lost 3 bases, and 7 bases had no gene match. Germline V gives CDR1 SGHRS, CDR2 YFSETQ. CDR3 nucleotide sequence: TGCGCCAGCAGCTCGACAGGGGGCACTTTTAATGAGCAGTTCTTC. This translates into CASSSTGGTFNEQFF. The whole variable domain, filled in from reference TRBV5-1 and TRBJ2-1, reads KAGVTQTPRYLIKTRGQQVTLSCSPISGHRSVSWYQQTPGQGLQFLFEYFSETQRNKGNFPGRFSGRQFSNSRSEMNVSTLELGDSALYLCASSSTGGTFNEQFFGPGTRLTVL.

This clonotype was observed at least ten times. The chain uses TRBV20-1 and TRBJ1-1, with D unclear. Germline loops: CDR1 DFQATT, CDR2 SNEGSKA (reference sequence). The germline V and J ends were trimmed by 3 bases and 0 bases, with 14 bases remaining between them. The CDR3 length is 15 residues. The CDR3 DNA sequence: TGCAGTGCTAGGTCTGGGGATCCTGTGAACACTGAAGCTTTCTTT. It is translated as CSARSGDPVNTEAFF.

This chain uses TRBV10-3 with TRBJ2-1; TRBD2 agrees at 11 bases. Unmatched junction bases numbered 8, after V lost 5 bases and J lost 8 bases. The CDR3 totals 15 residues. Looked up from germline, CDR1 is ENHRY and CDR2 is SYGVKD. This CDR3 is CAISPVLAGGDEQFF. DNA of the CDR3: TGTGCCATCAGTCCCGTTCTAGCGGGAGGTGATGAGCAGTTCTTC.

This clonotype occurred a few times. The genes are TRBV21-1 and TRBJ1-1. TRBV21-1 counts as a pseudogene. There are 15 residues in the CDR3. CDR3 protein: CASSKLGRLNTEAFF. DNA for the CDR3: TGTGCCAGCAGCAAATTGGGCAGGTTGAACACTGAAGCTTTCTTT.

The rearrangement links TRBV30 to TRBJ2-3; TRBD2 might be the D (5 bases). Trimming removed 5 bases at V and 4 bases at J, with 13 bases between. The CDR3 length is 13 residues. The germline V gene has CDR1 GTSNPN and CDR2 SVGIG (reference sequence). CDR3 protein: CAWSGFGPDTQYF. CDR3 nucleotides: TGTGCCTGGTCGGGATTCGGGCCAGATACGCAGTATTTT. Together with reference TRBV30 and TRBJ2-3, the CDR3 gives the full variable domain: SQTIHQWPATLVQPVGSPLSLECTVEGTSNPNLYWYRQAAGRGLQLLFYSVGIGQISSEVPQNLSASRPQDRQFILSSKKLLLSDSGFYLCAWSGFGPDTQYFGPGTRLTVL.

In its sample, this clonotype was seen a few times. The chain joins TRBV6-1 to TRBJ2-3; possibly TRBD1 for D (5 bases). The CDR3 is 15 amino acids. The germline V and J ends were trimmed by 6 bases and 2 bases, with 15 bases remaining between them. Germline V gene lookup returns CDR1 MNHNS and CDR2 SASEGT. CDR3 DNA: TGTGCCAGCAGCGACAGTAGTTCCTCCACAGATACGCAGTATTTT. It specifies CASSDSSSSTDTQYF.

This clonotype was seen more than once but under ten times. The chain couples TRBV2 to TRBJ2-1; 14 bases align to TRBD2. Germline-derived CDR1 and CDR2 are SNHLY and FYNNEI. The length of the CDR3 is 14 residues. Trimming removed 7 bases from V and 8 bases from J; junction bases left unmatched: 4. The CDR3 loop reads CASIGLAGGYEQFF. CDR3 coding DNA: TGTGCCAGCATTGGACTAGCGGGGGGCTATGAGCAGTTCTTC.

This clonotype was recorded a few times. V usage is TRBV18 and J usage is TRBJ2-3; TRBD1 or TRBD2 may be the D gene (5 bases each). This CDR3 contains 16 residues. V lost 0 bases and J 4 bases, leaving 14 bases between the germline ends. Germline V lookup: CDR1 KGHSH, CDR2 LQKENI. The CDR3 sequence: CASSPPLGRDADTQYF. The CDR3 nucleotides read TGTGCCAGCTCACCACCGTTGGGCAGGGACGCAGATACGCAGTATTTT.

V is TRBV2 and J is TRBJ2-7, with D perhaps TRBD2 (7 bases). In germline, CDR1 is SNHLY, CDR2 FYNNEI. The V end lost 4 bases, the J end lost 6 bases, and 13 bases lay between the germline ends. The CDR3 is made up of 13 amino acids. CDR3 DNA sequence: TGTGCCAGCAGTGTTTTAAGGGGGGGCGAGCAGTACGTC. Protein: CASSVLRGGEQYV.

Concerning this clonotype itself: At one of its ends the junction is not consistent with the germline gene, which may arise from a read error. The rearrangement uses TRBV4-2 and TRBJ2-3; TRBD1 agrees at 8 bases. CDR1 is LGHNA, CDR2 YNFKEQ, per germline. CDR3 size: 13 residues. CDR3 sequence reads: CASSQDQQGELGF. The CDR3 DNA sequence: TGTGCCAGCAGCCAAGATCAACAGGGGGAGCTAGGTTTT.

The V call is TRBV5-1, the J call TRBJ2-5; perhaps TRBD1 as D (6 bases). Trimming pared 4 bases from V and 5 bases from J, leaving 21 bases between. The CDR3 extends over 16 amino acids. CDR1 SGHRS and CDR2 YFSETQ come from the germline V gene. The CDR3 spells CASSPGARTVGETQYF. CDR3 coding DNA: TGCGCCAGCAGCCCGGGCGCTCGGACAGTAGGGGAGACCCAGTACTTC. Based on the CDR3 plus reference TRBV5-1 and TRBJ2-5, the full variable domain is KAGVTQTPRYLIKTRGQQVTLSCSPISGHRSVSWYQQTPGQGLQFLFEYFSETQRNKGNFPGRFSGRQFSNSRSEMNVSTLELGDSALYLCASSPGARTVGETQYFGPGTRLLVL.

This clonotype was recorded many times. This chain links TRBV24-1 with TRBJ1-2; D not certain. This CDR3 is 12 amino acids long. Trimming removed 7 bases from V and 2 bases from J, with 7 bases in between. The germline V gene encodes CDR1 KGHDR and CDR2 SFDVKD. This CDR3 reads CATSINNYGYTF. The CDR3 nucleotides are TGTGCCACCAGCATAAACAACTATGGCTACACCTTC.

The chain recombines TRBV6-5 with TRBJ2-1; either TRBD1 or TRBD2 may supply D (5 bases each). This CDR3 has 14 residues. V lost 0 bases and J 5 bases, leaving 8 bases between the germline ends. CDR1 is MNHEY and CDR2 is SVGAGI in the germline V gene. In DNA form, the CDR3 reads TGTGCCAGCAGTTACTCGTGGGACCACAATGAGCAGTTCTTC. Protein: CASSYSWDHNEQFF.

The chain employs TRBV28 and TRBJ2-7, with D possibly being TRBD1 or TRBD2 (5 bases each). CDR1 is MDHEN, CDR2 SYDVKM, per germline. V shed 1 base and J shed 6 bases, with 13 bases lying between them. This CDR3 is built from 14 residues. CDR3 in amino acids: CASSLSGLHGEQYV. The CDR3 nucleotides read TGTGCCAGCAGTTTATCGGGGCTCCATGGCGAGCAGTACGTC.

Worth noting for this clonotype: The junction differs from germline at one of its ends, possibly a read error. This chain uses TRBV5-1 with TRBJ1-4; D may be TRBD1 (6 bases). The V gene's germline CDR1 is SGHRS and CDR2 YFSETQ. This CDR3 comprises 14 residues. The CDR3: CASSYRATNEQLFF. The CDR3 coding sequence is TGCGCCAGCAGCTACAGGGCAACTAATGAACAACTGTTTTTT.

In its sample, this clonotype was seen many times. V and J are TRBV27 and TRBJ1-2; the D gene is possibly TRBD1 (6 bases). The CDR3 covers 14 residues. Trimming took 6 bases from V and 7 from J, leaving 18 bases between them. Germline loops: CDR1 MNHEY, CDR2 SMNVEV (reference sequence). The CDR3 loop is CASSEAGIRGGYTF. CDR3 bases: TGTGCCAGCAGCGAGGCTGGGATCAGGGGTGGCTACACCTTC.

The chain combines TRBV5-4 with TRBJ1-1; D is unresolved. With 0 bases removed from V and 4 bases from J, the gap between germline ends came to 13 bases. The CDR3 is 15 residues long. Germline V gives CDR1 SGHNT, CDR2 YYREEE (reference sequence). The CDR3, as DNA: TGTGCCAGCAGCTTGGCGGATCCCCGCGGCACTGAAGCTTTCTTT. Protein sequence: CASSLADPRGTEAFF.

The table lists this clonotype with many counts. CDR3 region: CATSDGSGERTETQYF. The CDR3 bases are TGTGCCACCAGTGATGGTAGCGGGGAGCGAACAGAGACCCAGTACTTC. This chain connects TRBV24-1 to TRBJ2-5; 8 bases are a match to TRBD2. Germline V CDR1 and CDR2: KGHDR, SFDVKD. The CDR3 covers 16 residues. Trimming removed 3 bases from V and 4 bases from J; junction bases left unmatched: 9.

In its sample, this clonotype was seen many times. The rearrangement uses TRBV6-1 and TRBJ2-1; 11 bases agree with TRBD2. CDR3 size: 15 residues. From germline, CDR1 is MNHNS and CDR2 SASEGT. J was trimmed by 3 bases and V by 2 bases; bases with no gene match: 0. The CDR3 is CASSELAGGYNEQFF. CDR3 nucleotides: TGTGCCAGCAGTGAACTAGCGGGGGGCTACAATGAGCAGTTCTTC.

The table lists this clonotype with a few counts. The CDR3 region is CSATDGASNQPQHF. In DNA, the CDR3 is TGCAGTGCTACGGACGGAGCGAGCAATCAGCCCCAGCATTTT. This chain uses TRBV20-1 with TRBJ1-5; D gene uncertain. Germline-derived CDR1 and CDR2 are DFQATT and SNEGSKA (reference sequence). This CDR3 region has 14 residues. The V end was cut by 4 bases, the J end by 1 base, with 11 bases between.

This clonotype has only a few counts. J is TRBJ2-1 and V is TRBV28; maybe TRBD2 (5 bases). Germline assignment: CDR1 MDHEN and CDR2 SYDVKM. The CDR3 sequence is 15 residues long. The V and J ends lost 3 bases and 9 bases respectively, with 18 bases between them. The CDR3 coding sequence is TGTGCCAGCAGTTTGAGCGGAAAGTCGATTGGTGAGCAGTTCTTC. It specifies CASSLSGKSIGEQFF.

In this sample, this clonotype turned up a few times. The chain combines TRBV29-1 with TRBJ1-3, with 8 nucleotides matching TRBD1. J was trimmed by 2 bases and V by 4 bases; bases with no gene match: 1. Looked up from germline, CDR1 is SQVTM and CDR2 is ANQGSEA. The CDR3 is 13 amino acids. CDR3 sequence: CSVGTGTGNTIYF. DNA of the CDR3: TGCAGCGTTGGGACAGGGACTGGAAACACCATATATTTT.

The chain combines TRBV7-9 with TRBJ2-2; no reliable D call. With 1 base removed from V and 4 bases from J, the gap between germline ends came to 7 bases. Germline V gene lookup returns CDR1 SEHNR and CDR2 FQNEAQ (reference sequence). The CDR3 is 14 amino acids. The CDR3 loop is CASSLVSPTGELFF. Written as DNA, the CDR3 is TGTGCCAGCAGCTTAGTTTCGCCCACCGGGGAGCTGTTTTTT.

This clonotype was picked up a small number of times. The V call is TRBV5-4, the J call TRBJ2-1, with TRBD2 matching over 12 bases. Germline CDR1 reads SGHNT; CDR2 reads YYREEE (reference sequence). The CDR3 is 16 residues long. Trimming at V came to 2 bases and at J to 3 bases, leaving 3 bases not matched to a gene. The CDR3 region has the DNA TGTGCCAGCAGCTTTGGGACTAGCGGGCACTACAATGAGCAGTTCTTC. It yields the protein CASSFGTSGHYNEQFF.

This clonotype occurred many times. The genes are TRBV20-1 and TRBJ1-5, with D maybe TRBD1 (6 bases). Germline CDR1 DFQATT, CDR2 SNEGSKA (reference sequence). V lost 3 bases and J 5 bases, leaving 11 bases between the germline ends. The CDR3 is 13 amino acids. The CDR3 reads CSASRGVYQPQHF. Written as DNA, the CDR3 is TGCAGTGCTAGCAGGGGCGTTTATCAGCCCCAGCATTTT.